A selection of T cell receptor beta chains follows, all from one sample in a study of shared clonotypes between healthy human individuals. The protocol was immunoSEQ multiplex PCR, while the TCRdb copy is restricted to in-frame clones and leaves out a portion. The table shows under 1,100,000 clones, with about 75% occurring only once. The source material was memory CD4+ T cells sorted from blood. All receptors come from a man between 18 and 35 years old in good health. Each CDR3 is given with its conserved first and last residue. D genes are given only for firm matches. Expanded clones get a size class; other rows say once, few or many, or leave the size out.

v_gene: TRBV10-1; abundance: few; d_gene: TRBD1; j_gene: TRBJ2-7; CDR3aa: CASSESGTGTYEQYF; CDR3nt: TGCGCCAGCAGTGAGTCAGGGACAGGGACCTACGAGCAGTACTTC
v_gene: TRBV15; abundance: .; d_gene: .; j_gene: TRBJ1-5; CDR3aa: CATSPGGMNQPQHF; CDR3nt: TGTGCCACCTCCCCGGGGGGGATGAATCAGCCCCAGCATTTT
v_gene: TRBV7-2; abundance: .; d_gene: .; j_gene: TRBJ2-5; CDR3aa: CASSLAQGTQYF; CDR3nt: TGTGCCAGCAGCTTAGCGCAGGGCACCCAGTACTTC
v_gene: TRBV10-3; abundance: .; d_gene: TRBD1; j_gene: TRBJ1-2; CDR3aa: CAISVGPQQGSYGYTF; CDR3nt: TGTGCCATCAGTGTAGGGCCCCAACAGGGGTCCTATGGCTACACCTTC
v_gene: TRBV6-1; abundance: .; d_gene: .; j_gene: TRBJ2-7; CDR3aa: CASSEIKGGTASYEQYF; CDR3nt: TGTGCCAGCAGTGAAATAAAAGGGGGGACAGCATCCTACGAGCAGTACTTC
v_gene: TRBV18; abundance: .; d_gene: .; j_gene: TRBJ1-1; CDR3aa: CASFTGPNTEAFF; CDR3nt: TGTGCCAGCTTCACCGGTCCGAACACTGAAGCTTTCTTT
v_gene: TRBV11-3; abundance: .; d_gene: .; j_gene: TRBJ1-1; CDR3aa: CASSLGGAAEAFF; CDR3nt: TGTGCCAGCAGCTTAGGGGGGGCGGCCGAAGCTTTCTTT
v_gene: TRBV5-4; abundance: .; d_gene: TRBD2; j_gene: TRBJ2-5; CDR3aa: CASSPGTSWETQYF; CDR3nt: TGTGCCAGCAGCCCCGGGACTAGCTGGGAGACCCAGTACTTC
v_gene: TRBV19; abundance: .; d_gene: TRBD1; j_gene: TRBJ2-6; CDR3aa: CASRGGTGFSGANVLTF; CDR3nt: TGTGCCAGTAGAGGCGGGACAGGGTTCTCTGGGGCCAACGTCCTGACTTTC
v_gene: TRBV7-2; abundance: .; d_gene: .; j_gene: TRBJ2-5; CDR3aa: CASSPGEQETQYF; CDR3nt: TGTGCCAGCAGCCCGGGGGAGCAAGAGACCCAGTACTTC
v_gene: TRBV7-2; abundance: once; d_gene: .; j_gene: TRBJ2-2; CDR3aa: CASSLARPRRPGELFF; CDR3nt: TGTGCCAGCAGCTTAGCGCGACCCCGGCGCCCCGGGGAGCTGTTTTTT
v_gene: TRBV18; abundance: once; d_gene: TRBD2; j_gene: TRBJ2-5; CDR3aa: CASSPQGLAGGETQYF; CDR3nt: TGTGCCAGCTCACCTCAAGGACTAGCGGGCGGAGAGACCCAGTACTTC
v_gene: TRBV7-2; abundance: few; d_gene: .; j_gene: TRBJ2-3; CDR3aa: CASSLDHTDTQYF; CDR3nt: TGTGCCAGCAGCTTAGACCACACAGATACGCAGTATTTT
v_gene: TRBV27; abundance: .; d_gene: .; j_gene: TRBJ2-7; CDR3aa: CASRSGISGAGEQYF; CDR3nt: TGTGCCAGCAGGTCCGGGATCTCGGGAGCGGGCGAGCAGTACTTC
v_gene: TRBV5-1; abundance: .; d_gene: TRBD1; j_gene: TRBJ2-7; CDR3aa: CASSLQQGTFYEQYF; CDR3nt: TGCGCCAGCAGCTTACAACAGGGGACGTTCTACGAGCAGTACTTC
v_gene: TRBV19; abundance: .; d_gene: .; j_gene: TRBJ1-2; CDR3aa: CASSKETGLYTF; CDR3nt: TGTGCCAGTAGTAAGGAGACAGGACTTTACACCTTC
v_gene: TRBV4-1; abundance: .; d_gene: .; j_gene: TRBJ2-5; CDR3aa: CASSQDMGMETQYF; CDR3nt: TGCGCCAGCAGCCAAGATATGGGGATGGAGACCCAGTACTTC
v_gene: TRBV2; abundance: .; d_gene: TRBD2; j_gene: TRBJ2-7; CDR3aa: CASKTSGALRSSYEQYF; CDR3nt: TGTGCCAGCAAAACTAGCGGGGCCCTAAGAAGCTCCTACGAGCAGTACTTC
v_gene: TRBV11-3; abundance: many; d_gene: .; j_gene: TRBJ2-1; CDR3aa: CASSQTKNEQFF; CDR3nt: TGTGCCAGCAGCCAGACCAAGAATGAGCAGTTCTTC
v_gene: TRBV5-1; abundance: .; d_gene: .; j_gene: TRBJ2-3; CDR3aa: CASSLFLNTDTQYF; CDR3nt: TGCGCCAGCAGCTTGTTTCTGAACACAGATACGCAGTATTTT
v_gene: TRBV6-6; abundance: .; d_gene: .; j_gene: TRBJ2-5; CDR3aa: CASSYSFGTSRETQYF; CDR3nt: TGTGCCAGCAGTTACTCCTTTGGGACCTCGAGAGAGACCCAGTACTTC
v_gene: TRBV19; abundance: .; d_gene: .; j_gene: TRBJ1-4; CDR3aa: CASSMERTASNEKLFF; CDR3nt: TGTGCCAGTAGTATGGAGAGGACAGCCTCTAATGAAAAACTGTTTTTT
v_gene: TRBV5-8; abundance: .; d_gene: TRBD1; j_gene: TRBJ2-3; CDR3aa: CASSFGQERTDTQYF; CDR3nt: TGTGCCAGCAGCTTTGGACAGGAGCGCACAGATACGCAGTATTTT
v_gene: TRBV19; abundance: .; d_gene: TRBD1; j_gene: TRBJ1-6; CDR3aa: CAISIPGTGGYEGSSPLHF; CDR3nt: TGTGCCATTTCAATACCCGGGACAGGAGGATATGAGGGTAGTTCACCCCTCCACTTT
v_gene: TRBV4-1; abundance: .; d_gene: .; j_gene: TRBJ2-3; CDR3aa: CASSQNPTVPGTQYF; CDR3nt: TGCGCCAGCAGCCAAAACCCCACGGTACCCGGGACGCAGTATTTT
v_gene: TRBV7-9; abundance: .; d_gene: .; j_gene: TRBJ2-3; CDR3aa: CASSAGAESDTQYF; CDR3nt: TGTGCCAGCAGCGCAGGCGCCGAATCAGATACGCAGTATTTT
v_gene: TRBV7-3; abundance: few; d_gene: TRBD1; j_gene: TRBJ2-1; CDR3aa: CASSLAGGGFNEQFF; CDR3nt: TGTGCCAGCAGCTTGGCAGGGGGCGGATTTAATGAGCAGTTCTTC
v_gene: TRBV30; abundance: .; d_gene: .; j_gene: TRBJ1-3; CDR3aa: CAWSSGARNTIYF; CDR3nt: TGTGCCTGGAGTTCGGGGGCTAGAAACACCATATATTTT
v_gene: TRBV30; abundance: many; d_gene: .; j_gene: TRBJ1-1; CDR3aa: CAWSVKRRGVRMNTEAFF; CDR3nt: TGTGCCTGGAGTGTAAAGCGGCGGGGGGTGAGAATGAACACTGAAGCTTTCTTT
v_gene: TRBV30; abundance: .; d_gene: .; j_gene: TRBJ1-3; CDR3aa: CAWRRGPGNTIYF; CDR3nt: TGTGCCTGGAGGAGGGGACCTGGAAACACCATATATTTT
v_gene: TRBV5-1; abundance: .; d_gene: TRBD2; j_gene: TRBJ2-3; CDR3aa: CASSWATSGSTDTQYF; CDR3nt: TGCGCCAGCAGCTGGGCCACTAGCGGCAGCACAGATACGCAGTATTTT
v_gene: TRBV18; abundance: few; d_gene: .; j_gene: TRBJ1-1; CDR3aa: CASTNKIEAFF; CDR3nt: TGTGCCAGCACAAACAAAATAGAAGCTTTCTTT
v_gene: TRBV20-1; abundance: once; d_gene: .; j_gene: TRBJ2-3; CDR3aa: CSAQPTDTQYF; CDR3nt: TGCAGTGCCCAGCCCACAGATACGCAGTATTTT
v_gene: TRBV2; abundance: .; d_gene: TRBD2; j_gene: TRBJ2-3; CDR3aa: CASSATGGSSTDTQYF; CDR3nt: TGTGCCAGCAGTGCGACCGGGGGGTCTAGCACAGATACGCAGTATTTT
v_gene: TRBV28; abundance: .; d_gene: TRBD2; j_gene: TRBJ2-3; CDR3aa: CASSRRGLAGGSSTQYF; CDR3nt: TGTGCCAGCAGTAGACGGGGACTAGCGGGGGGTAGTTCGACGCAGTATTTT
v_gene: TRBV7-2; abundance: once; d_gene: TRBD1; j_gene: TRBJ1-2; CDR3aa: CASSSRQGIGDGYTF; CDR3nt: TGTGCCAGCAGCTCCAGACAGGGAATTGGGGATGGCTACACCTTC
v_gene: TRBV11-2; abundance: .; d_gene: .; j_gene: TRBJ2-3; CDR3aa: CASSLSGPTQYF; CDR3nt: TGTGCCAGCAGCTTATCCGGGCCCACGCAGTATTTT
v_gene: TRBV28; abundance: few; d_gene: .; j_gene: TRBJ1-1; CDR3aa: CASSFLYTEAFF; CDR3nt: TGTGCCAGCAGTTTTTTGTACACTGAAGCTTTCTTT
v_gene: TRBV19; abundance: once; d_gene: .; j_gene: TRBJ1-1; CDR3aa: CASSIGREIDNTEAFF; CDR3nt: TGTGCCAGTAGTATAGGTCGGGAAATTGATAACACTGAAGCTTTCTTT
v_gene: TRBV5-4; abundance: few; d_gene: TRBD2; j_gene: TRBJ2-1; CDR3aa: CASSPGTSGDILGQFF; CDR3nt: TGTGCCAGCAGCCCGGGGACTAGCGGGGATATCCTGGGGCAGTTCTTC
v_gene: TRBV20-1; abundance: few; d_gene: .; j_gene: TRBJ2-7; CDR3aa: CSAIAGYEQYF; CDR3nt: TGCAGTGCTATTGCAGGATACGAGCAGTACTTC
v_gene: TRBV7-7; abundance: .; d_gene: .; j_gene: TRBJ2-5; CDR3aa: CASSFGAAETQYF; CDR3nt: TGTGCTAGCAGCTTCGGGGCCGCGGAGACCCAGTACTTC
v_gene: TRBV28; abundance: .; d_gene: .; j_gene: TRBJ2-5; CDR3aa: CASSPSPSLETQYF; CDR3nt: TGTGCCAGCAGCCCAAGTCCGAGTTTAGAGACCCAGTACTTC
v_gene: TRBV5-6; abundance: .; d_gene: .; j_gene: TRBJ1-4; CDR3aa: CASSSAGAGEKLFF; CDR3nt: TGTGCCAGCAGCTCCGCGGGGGCTGGTGAAAAACTGTTTTTT
v_gene: TRBV5-1; abundance: .; d_gene: TRBD1; j_gene: TRBJ1-4; CDR3aa: CASSTGQGGEKLFF; CDR3nt: TGCGCCAGCAGCACCGGACAGGGAGGGGAAAAACTGTTTTTT
v_gene: TRBV7-9; abundance: once; d_gene: .; j_gene: TRBJ1-3; CDR3aa: CASSFSGSLNTIYF; CDR3nt: TGTGCCAGCAGCTTTTCAGGGTCTTTGAACACCATATATTTT
v_gene: TRBV6-1; abundance: .; d_gene: TRBD1; j_gene: TRBJ1-4; CDR3aa: CASSEAGTGDEKLFF; CDR3nt: TGTGCCAGCAGTGAGGCCGGGACAGGGGATGAAAAACTGTTTTTT
v_gene: TRBV7-8; abundance: .; d_gene: .; j_gene: TRBJ1-1; CDR3aa: CASSLTGYTEAFF; CDR3nt: TGTGCCAGCAGCCTGACAGGCTACACTGAAGCTTTCTTT
v_gene: TRBV5-6; abundance: .; d_gene: .; j_gene: TRBJ2-1; CDR3aa: CASSLDNEQFF; CDR3nt: TGTGCCAGCAGCTTAGACAATGAGCAGTTCTTC